The following is a TCR beta chain sequence with its context. The sample comes from a study of CD8 T cells in Susac syndrome. Sequencing targeted TCR beta in T cells from blood (CD8+ and CD4+). The V gene's germline CDR1 is GTSNPN and CDR2 SVGIG (reference sequence). V was pared by 4 bases and J by 5 bases, with 14 bases between. The CDR3 is 13 residues long. An amount of RNA that ranged from 0.5 to 1 ug was reverse transcribed with random hexamers. A multiplex approach, immunoSEQ multiplex PCR, amplified TCR beta CDR3 across 54 Vbeta and 13 Jbeta. MiXCR, applied by TCRdb to the immunoSEQ multiplex PCR reads, yields one record per CDR3 protein. The sample records around 90,000 distinct CDR3 sequences, 90% to 97% being singletons.

This chain joins TRBV30 and TRBJ1-2; D call uncertain. What was sequenced was CD8+ T cells from PBMCs. The sequence was collected from a human donor with Susac syndrome. The DNA for the CDR3 is TGTGCCTGGACCCAACAAGAAATATATGGCTACACCTTC. It yields the protein CAWTQQEIYGYTF.